This entry features one T cell receptor beta chain sequence. Its antigen is still unknown. Every isolated RNA sample was fully reverse transcribed, so sequencing captured expressed TCRB transcripts. Sequenced by immunoSEQ multiplex PCR; TCRdb stores in-frame clones only, minus some. The table has nearly 700,000 clones, about an eighth seen once; the top ten hold less than 0.025%. This entry belongs to a study of beta chain features in type 1 diabetes. Notes on the study in general: In every one of the four CD4+ subsets, TCRB CDR3s were moderately but significantly shorter in Type 1 diabetes patients.

This sequence originates from a man younger than 35 with type 1 diabetes. The material sequenced was naive CD4+ T cells from blood.

The CDR3 bases are TGTGCCAGCAGTTTAGCGACAGAATACTCCTACGAGCAGTACTTC. Protein sequence: CASSLATEYSYEQYF. The chain is built from TRBV27 and TRBJ2-7, with D possibly being TRBD1 (5 bases). From germline, CDR1 is MNHEY and CDR2 SMNVEV (reference sequence). V was cut by 2 bases and J by 0 bases, with 11 bases left in between. This CDR3 contains 15 residues.